The TCR beta chain under discussion was sequenced for a study of technical replicates of blood from four donors. Here immunoSEQ multiplex PCR was the method, and the copy in TCRdb shows in-frame clones only, minus some. The sample gives 70,000 to 85,000 clones, about 95% of which show up once; around 0.24% is in the top ten. The germline V gene has CDR1 MGHRA and CDR2 YSYEKL. V lost 1 base and J 2 bases, leaving 9 bases between the germline ends. The length of the CDR3 is 14 residues. This receptor was obtained from a human donor in good health. The V gene is TRBV4-1, the J gene TRBJ2-7; perhaps TRBD1 as D (7 bases). The sequenced sample consisted of T cells isolated from PBMCs. CDR3 amino acids: CASSQGRGPYEQYF. CDR3 sequence (DNA): TGCGCCAGCAGCCAAGGGAGGGGGCCCTACGAGCAGTACTTC.